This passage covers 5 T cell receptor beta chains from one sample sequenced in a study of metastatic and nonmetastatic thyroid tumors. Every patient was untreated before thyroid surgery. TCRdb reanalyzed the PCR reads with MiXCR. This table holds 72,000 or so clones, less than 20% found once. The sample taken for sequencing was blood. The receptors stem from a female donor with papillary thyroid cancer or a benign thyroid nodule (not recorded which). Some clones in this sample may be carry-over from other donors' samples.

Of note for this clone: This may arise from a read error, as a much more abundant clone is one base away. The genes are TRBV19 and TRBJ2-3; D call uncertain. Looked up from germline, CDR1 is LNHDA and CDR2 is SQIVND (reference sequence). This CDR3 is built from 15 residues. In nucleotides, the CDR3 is TGTGCCAGTATTATAGCAACCCAGGCCGGGGATACGCAGTATTTT. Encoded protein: CASIIATQAGDTQYF.

The CDR3 sequence: CASSSPLTRTGELFF. The CDR3 DNA follows: TGTGCCAGCAGCTCCCCCTTGACCAGGACCGGGGAGCTGTTTTTT. This chain joins TRBV3-1 and TRBJ2-2; D is ambiguous. V lost 5 bases and J 5 bases, leaving 15 bases between the germline ends. CDR1 is LGHDT and CDR2 is YNNKEL in the germline V gene (reference sequence). The CDR3 consists of 15 residues.

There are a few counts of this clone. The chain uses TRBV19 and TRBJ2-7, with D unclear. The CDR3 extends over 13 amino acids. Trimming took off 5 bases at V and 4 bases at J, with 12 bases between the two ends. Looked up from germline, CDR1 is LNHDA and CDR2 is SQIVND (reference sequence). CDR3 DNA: TGTGCCAGTAGTCTGGCACGGCTTTACGAGCAGTACTTC. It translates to CASSLARLYEQYF.

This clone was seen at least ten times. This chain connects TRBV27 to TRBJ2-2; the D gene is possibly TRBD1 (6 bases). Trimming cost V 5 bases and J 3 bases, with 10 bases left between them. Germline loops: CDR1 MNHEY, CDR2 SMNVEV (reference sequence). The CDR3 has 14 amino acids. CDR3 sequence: CASSPSGDTGELFF. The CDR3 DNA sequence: TGTGCCAGCAGTCCCTCAGGGGACACCGGGGAGCTGTTTTTT.

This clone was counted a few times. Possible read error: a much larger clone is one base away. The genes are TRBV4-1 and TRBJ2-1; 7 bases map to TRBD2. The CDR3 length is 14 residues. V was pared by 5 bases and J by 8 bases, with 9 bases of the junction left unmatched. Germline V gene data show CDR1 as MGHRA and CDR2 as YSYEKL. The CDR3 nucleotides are TGCGCCAGCAGCGGGGCGGGCGGGAGCTATGAGCAGTTCTTC. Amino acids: CASSGAGGSYEQFF.